Following are 18 T cell receptor beta chains from one sample sequenced in a study of T cells in Graves' hyperthyroidism and ophthalmopathy. Regions amplified from RNA transcripts were the TCR beta CDR3 regions. With the HTBI primer set, the TCR CDR3 went through a first round of RT-PCR. TCRdb independently ran MiXCR on the multiplex PCR reads; one entry per CDR3 protein. The sample lists 400,000 to 450,000 distinct CDR3 sequences; about 15% were seen once. Sample: blood. These receptors came from a man between 18 and 35 years old with Graves' ophthalmopathy.

This clonotype came up many times. The chain is built from TRBV5-8 and TRBJ2-3, with 11 positions matching TRBD1. Unmatched junction bases numbered 3, after V lost 4 bases and J lost 5 bases. The germline CDR1 and CDR2 sequences are SGHTS and YDEGEE. The CDR3 consists of 14 residues. The CDR3 nucleotides are TGTGCCAGCAGCGCGGGACAGGGGGTAGATACGCAGTATTTT. This sequence encodes CASSAGQGVDTQYF.

As for this clonotype: One base away lies a much larger clone, so this may be a sequencing read error. The J gene is TRBJ2-7, the V gene TRBV2, with TRBD2 identical over 7 bases. The J call may not be correct, given that the DNA end is closer to TRBJ2-1. Germline lookup yields CDR1 SNHLY and CDR2 FYNNEI. The CDR3 sequence is 14 residues long. This CDR3 reads CTSSHGGSSYEQFF. In nucleotides, the CDR3 is TGTACCAGCAGTCACGGGGGGAGCTCCTACGAGCAGTTCTTC.

The table lists this clonotype with many counts. The chain combines TRBV2 with TRBJ2-1; D uncertain. Per the germline V gene, CDR1 is SNHLY and CDR2 is FYNNEI. This CDR3 has 12 residues. Trimming pared 4 bases from V and 2 bases from J, leaving 3 bases between. The CDR3 sequence: CASSAPYNEQFF. The CDR3 DNA reads TGTGCCAGCAGTGCCCCCTACAATGAGCAGTTCTTC.

The table lists this clonotype with many counts. The chain recombines TRBV18 with TRBJ2-3; D possibly corresponds to TRBD1 (5 bases). The germline V and J ends were trimmed by 2 bases and 3 bases, with 6 bases remaining between them. The CDR3 covers 13 residues. Germline lookup yields CDR1 KGHSH and CDR2 LQKENI. CDR3 DNA: TGTGCCAGCTCACCAGGGGCTACAGATACGCAGTATTTT. Its protein product is CASSPGATDTQYF.

This clonotype has ten or more counts. The chain carries TRBV20-1 and TRBJ1-2; unclear D gene. The germline V and J ends were trimmed by 3 bases and 3 bases, with 5 bases remaining between them. The CDR3 totals 11 residues. Per the germline V gene, CDR1 is DFQATT and CDR2 is SNEGSKA (reference sequence). The CDR3 reads CSASSDYGYTF. For the CDR3, the DNA is TGCAGTGCTAGCTCCGACTATGGCTACACCTTC.

With respect to this clonotype: This may stem from a read error, because a much larger clone lies one nucleotide away. This sequence joins TRBV12-3 or TRBV12-4 and TRBJ2-2; a possible D gene is TRBD2 (5 bases). The CDR3 sequence is 11 residues long. CDR3 amino acids: CASSLSWEPFF. The CDR3 nucleotides read TGTGCCAGCAGTTTGTCTTGGGAGCCGTTTTTT.

This clonotype was found many times. The chain recombines TRBV7-9 with TRBJ2-3; 8 bases are a match to TRBD2. Germline assignment: CDR1 SEHNR and CDR2 FQNEAQ (reference sequence). Losses at the gene ends were 1 base for V and 7 bases for J; bases not matched to a gene: 7. This CDR3 contains 15 residues. The CDR3 region is CASSLDTGGPNTQYF. CDR3 in DNA: TGTGCCAGCAGCTTAGACACGGGGGGGCCTAATACGCAGTATTTT.

The chain has TRBV9 and TRBJ1-1; D is unresolved. V lost 4 bases and J lost 10, with 11 bases in between. The CDR3 length is 11 residues. Germline values: CDR1 SGDLS, CDR2 YYNGEE. The DNA for the CDR3 is TGTGCCAGCAGCCCCCCGGGGTTAGCTTTCTTT. This codes for CASSPPGLAFF.

Remarks on this clonotype: Here the CDR3 omits its conserved ending phenylalanine or tryptophan, so a read error is the likely source. The V and J genes are TRBV10-1 and TRBJ2-1, with TRBD2 identical over 9 bases. Trimming took 3 bases from V and 6 from J; bases not matched to a gene: 6. CDR1 WNHNN and CDR2 SYGVQD come from the germline V gene (reference sequence). The CDR3 consists of 15 residues. The CDR3 loop reads CASSDGAGGLNEQFC. CDR3 bases: TGCGCCAGCAGTGACGGAGCGGGAGGACTCAATGAGCAGTTCTGC.

The chain carries TRBV5-1 and TRBJ2-5; tentative D call: TRBD2 (5 bases). Trimming took off 3 bases at V and 7 bases at J, with 7 bases between the two ends. Germline CDR1 and CDR2: SGHRS and YFSETQ. The CDR3 covers 11 residues. The CDR3 is CASSWGVTQYF. The CDR3, as DNA: TGCGCCAGCAGCTGGGGAGTGACCCAGTACTTC.

The V gene is TRBV28, the J gene TRBJ2-7; D is possibly TRBD2 (6 bases). V dropped 6 bases and J dropped 1 base, with 16 bases sitting between them. In germline, CDR1 is MDHEN, CDR2 SYDVKM. This CDR3 is 15 amino acids long. CDR3 nucleotide sequence: TGTGCCAGCAGCGCCGACGGGACTCTATCCTACGAGCAGTACTTC. The encoded protein is CASSADGTLSYEQYF.

This clonotype was recorded at least ten times. The chain couples TRBV5-6 to TRBJ2-3; 7 positions match TRBD1. The junction had 8 bases not matched to a gene; V was cut back by 10 bases and J by 3 bases. The germline CDR1 and CDR2 sequences are SGHDT and YYEEEE. This CDR3 region has 13 residues. The CDR3 protein is CAGRDRSTDTQYF. The CDR3 bases are TGTGCCGGCCGGGACAGATCTACAGATACGCAGTATTTT.

The J gene is TRBJ2-2, the V gene TRBV4-1, with 9 bases matching TRBD1. The V gene end was trimmed by 1 base and the J gene end by 1 base; junction bases not matched to a gene: 7. The CDR3 covers 18 residues. CDR1 is MGHRA and CDR2 is YSYEKL in the germline V gene. CDR3 loop: CASSQGGRQGENTGELFF. DNA of the CDR3: TGCGCCAGCAGCCAAGGAGGGAGACAGGGGGAGAACACCGGGGAGCTGTTTTTT.

This clonotype was counted many times. The DNA of the CDR3 is TGTGCCAGCAGCCCAGGGACAGGGGCTGCTGATACGCAGTATTTT. Its translation is CASSPGTGAADTQYF. V and J are TRBV7-6 and TRBJ2-3; 10 positions agree with TRBD1. The V gene end was trimmed by 5 bases and the J gene end by 6 bases; junction bases not matched to a gene: 8. This CDR3 has 15 residues. Germline lookup yields CDR1 SGHVS and CDR2 FNYEAQ. Full variable domain (outside the CDR3, taken from reference TRBV7-6 and TRBJ2-3): GAGVSQSPRYKVTKRGQDVALRCDPISGHVSLYWYRQALGQGPEFLTYFNYEAQQDKSGLPNDRFSAERPEGSISTLTIQRTEQRDSAMYRCASSPGTGAADTQYFGPGTRLTVL.

This clonotype was seen at least ten times. The chain joins TRBV27 to TRBJ2-7, with D unresolved. The V gene lost 5 bases and the J gene lost 0 bases, with 23 bases spanning the gap. CDR3 length equals 18 residues. The germline gives CDR1 MNHEY, CDR2 SMNVEV (reference sequence). In DNA form, the CDR3 reads TGTGCCAGCAGTCCATACGTGATCAGCTATCCCTCCTCCTACGAGCAGTACTTC. Protein sequence: CASSPYVISYPSSYEQYF.

The V call is TRBV3-1, the J call TRBJ2-7; TRBD1 might be the D (5 bases). In germline, CDR1 is LGHDT, CDR2 YNNKEL (reference sequence). The ends were cut back, 3 bases at V and 1 base at J, with 10 bases in the middle. The CDR3 extends over 14 amino acids. The CDR3 loop reads CASSHSGISYEQYF. CDR3 bases: TGTGCCAGCAGCCATTCAGGGATTTCCTACGAGCAGTACTTC.

The genes are TRBV5-8 and TRBJ2-5; D unclear. Trimming stripped 0 bases from V and 4 bases from J, with 7 bases between. This CDR3 has 13 residues. Germline V gives CDR1 SGHTS, CDR2 YDEGEE. The CDR3 DNA reads TGTGCCAGCAGCTTGGAGAGGAGAGAGACCCAGTACTTC. Protein: CASSLERRETQYF.

This clonotype was picked up many times. V usage is TRBV5-1 and J usage is TRBJ1-6, with D unresolved. The CDR3 runs to 12 residues. V was clipped by 4 bases and J by 14 bases, with 13 bases between them. The germline gives CDR1 SGHRS, CDR2 YFSETQ. CDR3 nucleotide sequence: TGCGCCAGCAGCCCTGGTGGAGAGGCCCTCCACTTT. Protein product: CASSPGGEALHF.